These 6 T cell receptor beta chains came from one sample sequenced in a study of breast tumors, draining lymph nodes, adjacent tissues. The lymph nodes were axillary draining lymph nodes from breast cancer patients. From the multiplex PCR reads, TCRdb called clonotypes with MiXCR, one entry per CDR3 protein. The table lists about 140,000 distinct CDR3 sequences, 32% of them singletons. The sequencing input was axillary lymph node tissue. The origin of the receptors is a female donor with breast cancer. Some clones in this sample may be carry-over from other donors' samples.

This chain joins TRBV2 and TRBJ2-5; TRBD1 aligns across 11 bases. Germline V CDR1 and CDR2: SNHLY, FYNNEI. This CDR3 contains 15 residues. The J segment lost 5 bases and the V segment lost 6 bases, leaving 8 bases of the junction unmatched. CDR3: CASRHGTGGMETQYF. DNA for the CDR3: TGTGCCAGCAGACACGGGACAGGGGGGATGGAGACCCAGTACTTC.

This clonotype appeared once. The chain uses TRBV12-3 or TRBV12-4 and TRBJ2-7; D may match TRBD1 or TRBD2 (6 bases each). The CDR3 contains 15 residues. V lost 6 bases and J 0 bases, leaving 15 bases between the germline ends. CDR3 loop: CASRRGGPSSYEQYV. The CDR3 DNA sequence: TGTGCCAGCAGGCGAGGGGGGCCAAGCTCCTACGAGCAGTACGTC.

This clonotype was observed many times. This may arise from a read error, as a much more abundant clone is one base away. The V and J genes are TRBV7-3 and TRBJ2-5; a weak D match, TRBD2 (7 bases). Germline assignment: CDR1 SGHTA and CDR2 FQGTGA. The CDR3 sequence is 15 residues long. The CDR3 protein is CASSPQGGGQETQHF. The CDR3 DNA reads as TGTGCCAGCAGCCCACAGGGAGGGGGGCAAGAGACCCAGCACTTC.

This clonotype was recorded many times. The rearrangement joins TRBV6-5 to TRBJ1-6; TRBD1 matches 8 bases. Germline V CDR1 and CDR2: MNHEY, SVGAGI. The CDR3 has 14 residues. The V gene end was trimmed by 7 bases and the J gene end by 11 bases; junction bases not matched to a gene: 10. CDR3 protein: CASKRAGGAPPLHF. The CDR3 bases are TGTGCCAGCAAACGGGCAGGGGGCGCGCCACCCCTCCACTTT.

This chain uses TRBV25-1 with TRBJ1-2, with D hard to call. Deletions cut 6 bases from V and 2 bases from J, with 25 bases between. The CDR3 spans 18 residues. From germline, CDR1 is MGHDK and CDR2 SYGVNS. In DNA, the CDR3 is TGTGCCAGCAGCCCCCGGAACACAAATCGGGCGGAGAACTATGGCTACACCTTC. It is translated as CASSPRNTNRAENYGYTF.

This rearrangement joins TRBV14 to TRBJ1-6; no firm D call. V lost 1 base, J lost 18 bases, and 19 bases lay in between. The CDR3 has 14 amino acids. In germline, CDR1 is SGHDN, CDR2 FVKESK. The CDR3 loop reads CASSQAGFEIHPHF. The CDR3 bases are TGTGCCAGCAGCCAAGCCGGGTTCGAAATTCACCCCCACTTT.